A selection of T cell receptor beta chains follows, all from one sample in a study of regulatory T cells in long-lasting Graves disease. TCRdb used MiXCR to reprocess the multiplex PCR reads, holding one entry per CDR3 protein. The sample gives approximately 210,000 distinct CDR3 sequences, around 16% of which show up once; approximately 20% is in the top ten. The specimen was peripheral blood mononuclear cells (PBMCs), collected at new diagnosis, from a patient treated with antithyroid drugs. The receptors were sampled from a female donor with Graves disease. Each CDR3 is given with its conserved first and last residue. Each record gives: D gene, J gene, V gene, clone size, CDR3 DNA, CDR3 protein. A D gene is named only where the DNA matches it firmly. Clone size appears in some rows only: once, few, many, or a class for an expanded clone.

NA TRBJ1-4 TRBV2 many TGTGCCAGCATTCCGGGTACTGCAACTAATGAAAAACTGTTTTTT CASIPGTATNEKLFF
NA TRBJ2-1 TRBV11-3 many TGTGCCAGCAGCTTAGACCCAGCAGTCAATGAGCAGTTCTTC CASSLDPAVNEQFF
TRBD1 TRBJ2-3 TRBV28 many TGTGCCAGCATTGACTCAGGGGGCATAACAGATACGCAGTATTTT CASIDSGGITDTQYF
NA TRBJ2-2 TRBV10-1 few TGCGCCAGCAGTCTGGGATTCACCGGGGAGCTGTTTTTT CASSLGFTGELFF
TRBD1 TRBJ1-1 TRBV6-2/TRBV6-3 many TGTGCCAGCAGTTTACAGGGGGAAGTTACTGAAGCTTTCTTT CASSLQGEVTEAFF
NA TRBJ2-1 TRBV19 many TGTGCCAGTAGTTCCGATAGGGGGGGGGAGCAGTTCTTC CASSSDRGGEQFF
TRBD2 TRBJ2-1 TRBV28 few TGTGCCAGCAGGAGATCCTCCGGGACTAGCGTAGGGAGAAAGAATGAGCAGTTCTTC CASRRSSGTSVGRKNEQFF
NA TRBJ1-5 TRBV4-1 few TGCGCCAGCAGCCGAGGGCCCTGGGGCAATCAGCCCCAGCATTTT CASSRGPWGNQPQHF
TRBD2 TRBJ2-5 TRBV6-1 NA TGTGCCAGCAGTAAGACTAGCGGGACGACAACAAACCAGTACTTC CASSKTSGTTTNQYF
NA TRBJ2-3 TRBV7-2 many TGTGCCAGCAGCTTACTCGGGTTACGGTCAGATACGCAGTATTTT CASSLLGLRSDTQYF
NA TRBJ1-5 TRBV24-1 many TGTGCCACCAGTGATACCCGGTCAGGGTTTGGCAATCAGCCCCAGCATTTT CATSDTRSGFGNQPQHF
TRBD2 TRBJ2-1 TRBV20-1 many TGCAGTGTTCCCACGTTGGGGACTAGCGTATACAATGAGCAGTTCTTC CSVPTLGTSVYNEQFF
NA TRBJ1-2 TRBV12-3/TRBV12-4 NA TGTGCCAGCAACCAGGGACTGAATAACTATGGCTACACCTTC CASNQGLNNYGYTF
TRBD1 TRBJ1-6 TRBV25-1 many TGTGCCAGCAGTGATACCCGACAGGGGGCAAGTTCACCCCTCCACTTT CASSDTRQGASSPLHF
NA TRBJ2-7 TRBV24-1 NA TGTGCCACCAGTGACCACCCGGGACGGGGACATTACGAGCAGTACTTC CATSDHPGRGHYEQYF
TRBD2 TRBJ2-1 TRBV12-3/TRBV12-4 NA TGTGCCAGCAGCCTTAGCGGGAGGAGAGATGAGCAGTTCTTC CASSLSGRRDEQFF
NA TRBJ1-6 TRBV6-1 many TGTGCCAGCTTTCGGGGAGGGTCCTATAATTCACCCCTCCACTTT CASFRGGSYNSPLHF
TRBD1 TRBJ1-1 TRBV4-1 NA TGCGCCAGCAGCAAAGGACAGGGGCCGAACACTGAAGCTTTCTTT CASSKGQGPNTEAFF
TRBD1 TRBJ1-3 TRBV2 many TGTGCCAGCAGCGCGACAGGGGGTGGAAACACCATATATTTT CASSATGGGNTIYF
TRBD1 TRBJ1-5 TRBV28 many TGTGCCAGCAGTCTAGGCTACCGACAGGGTCAAGGGCCCCAGCATTTT CASSLGYRQGQGPQHF
TRBD2 TRBJ2-1 TRBV7-2 NA TGTGCCAGCAGCTTAGGCGGGGGAGTGAATGAGCAGTTCTTC CASSLGGGVNEQFF
NA TRBJ2-3 TRBV20-1 many TGCAGTGCTGATAAGACGGCAGATACGCAGTATTTT CSADKTADTQYF
TRBD2 TRBJ2-1 TRBV4-1 NA TGCGCCAGCAGCCAAGATTCACTAGCGGGACCCTACAATGAGCAGTTCTTC CASSQDSLAGPYNEQFF
TRBD2 TRBJ2-3 TRBV29-1 many TGCAGCGGTAGAGCGGGAGCAAAAGATACGCAGTATTTT CSGRAGAKDTQYF
NA TRBJ1-2 TRBV24-1 many TGTGCCACCAGTGGGAGTAACTATGGCTACACCTTC CATSGSNYGYTF
NA TRBJ2-7 TRBV7-2 many TGTGCCAGCAGCTTACGGACCCCGCTAAACCTCTACGAGCAGTACTTC CASSLRTPLNLYEQYF
TRBD1 TRBJ1-5 TRBV28 many TGTGCCAGCTCACTACGGCTAGGGGGCTATCAGCCCCAGCATTTT CASSLRLGGYQPQHF
NA TRBJ2-3 TRBV2 many TGTGCCAGCAGGGCTGTTCTGGGCACAGATACGCAGTATTTT CASRAVLGTDTQYF
TRBD1 TRBJ1-2 TRBV15 few TGTGCCACCAGCAGAACAGGGGGCGATGGCTACACCTTC CATSRTGGDGYTF
NA TRBJ2-7 TRBV12-3/TRBV12-4 many TGTGCCAGCAGCCACGACAGGTCCGAGCAGTACTTC CASSHDRSEQYF
NA TRBJ1-4 TRBV10-2 many TGCGCCAGCACTGGGGGCCCAACTAATGAAAAACTGTTTTTT CASTGGPTNEKLFF
TRBD2 TRBJ2-7 TRBV15 NA TGTGCCACCAGCAGAGATCGTCAGCTAGCGGGAGAGGACGAGCAGTACTTC CATSRDRQLAGEDEQYF
NA TRBJ1-1 TRBV20-1 many TGCAGTGCTTGGGAGCTCGCCCACGCTGAAGCTTTCTTT CSAWELAHAEAFF
TRBD2 TRBJ2-2 TRBV20-1 NA TGCAGTGCTAGGACCCTACTAGCGGGGAACACCGGGGAGCTGTTTTTT CSARTLLAGNTGELFF
NA TRBJ2-3 TRBV29-1 many TGCAGCGTTCTTACCAGGCTCAACACAGATACGCAGTATTTT CSVLTRLNTDTQYF
NA TRBJ1-1 TRBV10-2 NA TGCGCCGGGGGGGGGGGGGGGGGGGGGGCTTTCTTT CAGGGGGGGAFF
TRBD1 TRBJ1-4 TRBV25-1 many TGTGCCAGCAGTGGCGACAGGGGAGGAAATGAAAAACTGTTTTTT CASSGDRGGNEKLFF
NA TRBJ2-1 TRBV19 few TGTGCCAGTAGTTCAAAGCCCCAGGGTAATGAGCAGTTCTTC CASSSKPQGNEQFF
NA TRBJ2-4 TRBV7-2 few TGTGCCAGCAGCACTGGGGGGGGGCGCATAAACATTCAGTACTTC CASSTGGGRINIQYF
TRBD2 TRBJ2-1 TRBV9 many TGTGCCAGCAGCGCAGGGGTCTGGACTAGCGGGAAACACACAAGCGAGCAGTTCTTC CASSAGVWTSGKHTSEQFF
TRBD1 TRBJ2-7 TRBV3-1 NA TGTGCCAGCAGCCAACCGGGACAGGGGTCCTACGAGCAGTACTTC CASSQPGQGSYEQYF
TRBD2 TRBJ2-7 TRBV12-3/TRBV12-4 NA TGTGCCAGCAGGCCGGGACTAGCGGGAGGTCAGGGCTACGAGCAGTACTTC CASRPGLAGGQGYEQYF
NA TRBJ2-3 TRBV6-2/TRBV6-3 many TGTGCCAGCAGTTACGGTCGGGGAGGTTCCCAGTATTTT CASSYGRGGSQYF
NA TRBJ2-3 TRBV29-1 many TGCAGCGTTTCCCCGCTCGGGAGTACAGATACGCAGTATTTT CSVSPLGSTDTQYF
NA TRBJ2-5 TRBV24-1 NA TGTGCCACCAGTGAGTCTGCCTTCCAGACCCAGTACTTC CATSESAFQTQYF
NA TRBJ2-1 TRBV12-3/TRBV12-4 NA TGTGCCAGCAGTTTAAGCGCAAGCTCCTACGAGCAGTTCTTC CASSLSASSYEQFF
NA TRBJ2-7 TRBV15 many TGTGCCACCAGCAGAGAGGGCAGGTGGGCGTACGAGCAGTACTTC CATSREGRWAYEQYF
NA TRBJ2-7 TRBV6-1 many TGTGCCAGCACCCAGGGTGGCGAGCAGTACTTC CASTQGGEQYF
NA TRBJ1-1 TRBV20-1 many TGCAGTGCCTCAGGAGGAAACCTGAACACTGAAGCTTTCTTT CSASGGNLNTEAFF
NA TRBJ1-1 TRBV18 many TGTGCCAGCTCACCAACTATCGGGGGGGACACTGAAGCTTTCTTT CASSPTIGGDTEAFF
TRBD2 TRBJ2-3 TRBV7-8 NA TGTGCCAGCAGCTTAGCGCTGCGGGAGGAGCCTAATACGCAGTATTTT CASSLALREEPNTQYF
NA TRBJ2-1 TRBV14 many TGTGCCAGCAGCCAAGAGATGGTGCGTAATGAGCAGTTCTTC CASSQEMVRNEQFF
NA TRBJ1-1 TRBV7-2 many TGTGCCAGCAGCTTCTTAGGATTTGGGAACACTGAAGCTTTCTTT CASSFLGFGNTEAFF
TRBD2 TRBJ2-3 TRBV7-9 many TGTGCCAGCAGCCCTAGTGGGACTAGCGACGCGCAGTATTTT CASSPSGTSDAQYF
TRBD1 TRBJ1-1 TRBV2 many TGTGCCAGCAGTGTCGAACAGGGGACTGAAGCTTTCTTT CASSVEQGTEAFF
TRBD1 TRBJ1-1 TRBV28 many TGTGCCAGCAGTTTATTGAGGACAGGCGAAGCTTTCTTT CASSLLRTGEAFF
TRBD1 TRBJ2-6 TRBV11-3 NA TGTGCCAGCCGAACAGGGGGCACTGGGGCCAACGTCCTGACTTTC CASRTGGTGANVLTF